This T cell receptor (beta chain) was recorded in a study of blood T cells in healthy people across ages. Study-level points and caveats: Measured against age, TCR beta diversity per million T cells decreased in a roughly linear manner. Both naive CD4+ cell counts and diversity were greater in long-lived donors than in aged donors.

Per the germline V gene, CDR1 is LGHNA and CDR2 is YNFKEQ. V shed 9 bases and J 4 bases; nucleotides not matched to a gene: 13. The CDR3 runs to 15 residues. Only a few counts were recorded for this clonotype. Its target is not known. Combining a sample-barcoded 5' primer with a J-beta primer mix, a second PCR ran for about 6 to 11 cycles. Each cDNA was tagged by a template-switch adaptor containing 12 random nucleotides. One entry per CDR3 protein, called by TCRdb with MiXCR from the 5' RACE reads. The repertoire holds 600,000 to 900,000 distinct CDR3 sequences, with roughly 25% as singletons. The same data also went into a second study, on T cells of mothers and their children. That paper adds: Related mother-child pairs showed slightly higher but non-significant overlap than unrelated pairs.

The chain is built from TRBV4-2 and TRBJ1-2; TRBD1 agrees at 8 bases. The sequencing sample was made of blood. The sequence came from a boy between 10 and 17 years old in good health. The CDR3 sequence: CASSSGSGGFYGYTF. For the CDR3, the DNA is TGTGCCAGTTCCTCGGGGTCAGGGGGCTTCTATGGCTACACCTTC.